The T cell receptor (beta chain) described here comes from a study of human T cells and chemical hapten exposure. Study details: Small differences in pooled library volume mainly drove the variation in TCR yields per sample.

There are many counts of this clonotype. The target antigen is unknown. Study-level findings and limits: Having alopecia, donors may respond immunologically unlike healthy people.

Germline V lookup: CDR1 MNHNS, CDR2 SASEGT. The CDR3 is made up of 15 amino acids. J was trimmed by 1 base and V by 2 bases; bases with no gene match: 2. Indicated time point: pre-sensitization, week 0. The treatment here: therapeutic diphenylcyclopropenone sensitization with weekly scalp DPC. TCRdb recomputed calls from the RACE reads with MiXCR, one row per CDR3 protein. The table lists approximately 370,000 distinct CDR3 sequences, approximately 5% of them singletons. The TCR originated in a woman under 30 with alopecia areata. Some clones in this sample may be carry-over from other donors' samples. This rearrangement joins TRBV6-1 to TRBJ2-5; 9 bases line up with TRBD2. The source material was whole blood, sampled in connection with sensitization to the hapten diphenylcyclopropenone (DPC). The CDR3 loop is CASSERLAAQETQYF. Here the CDR3 DNA reads TGTGCCAGCAGTGAAAGACTAGCGGCCCAAGAGACCCAGTACTTC.